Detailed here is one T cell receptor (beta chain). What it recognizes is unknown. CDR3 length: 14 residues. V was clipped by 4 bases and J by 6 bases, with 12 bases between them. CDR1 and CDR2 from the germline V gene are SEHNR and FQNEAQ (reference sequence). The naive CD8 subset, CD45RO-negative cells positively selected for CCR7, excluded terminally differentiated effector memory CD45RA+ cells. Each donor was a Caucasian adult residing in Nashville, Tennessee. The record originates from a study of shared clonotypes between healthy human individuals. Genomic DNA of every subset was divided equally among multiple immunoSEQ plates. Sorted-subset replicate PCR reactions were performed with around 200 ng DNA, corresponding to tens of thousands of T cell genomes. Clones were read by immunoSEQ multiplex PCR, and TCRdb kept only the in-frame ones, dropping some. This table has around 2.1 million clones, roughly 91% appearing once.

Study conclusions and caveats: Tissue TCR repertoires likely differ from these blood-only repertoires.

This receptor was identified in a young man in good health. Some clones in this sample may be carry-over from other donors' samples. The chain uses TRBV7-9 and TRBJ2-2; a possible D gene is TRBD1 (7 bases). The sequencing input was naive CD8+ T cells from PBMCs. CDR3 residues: CASSWGDRSGELFF. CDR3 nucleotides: TGTGCCAGCAGCTGGGGGGACAGATCCGGGGAGCTGTTTTTT.